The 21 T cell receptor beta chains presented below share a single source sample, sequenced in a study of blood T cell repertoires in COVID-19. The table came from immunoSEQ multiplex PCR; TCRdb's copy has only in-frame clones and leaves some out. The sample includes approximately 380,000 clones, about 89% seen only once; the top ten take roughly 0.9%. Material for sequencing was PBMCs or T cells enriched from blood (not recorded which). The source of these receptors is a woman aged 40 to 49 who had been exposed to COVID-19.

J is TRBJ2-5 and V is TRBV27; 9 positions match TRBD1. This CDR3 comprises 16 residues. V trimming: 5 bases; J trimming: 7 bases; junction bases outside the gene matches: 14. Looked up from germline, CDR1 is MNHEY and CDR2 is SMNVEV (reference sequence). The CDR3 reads CASSRQPGQGLGTQYF. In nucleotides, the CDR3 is TGTGCCAGCAGTCGTCAGCCGGGACAGGGACTTGGGACCCAGTACTTC.

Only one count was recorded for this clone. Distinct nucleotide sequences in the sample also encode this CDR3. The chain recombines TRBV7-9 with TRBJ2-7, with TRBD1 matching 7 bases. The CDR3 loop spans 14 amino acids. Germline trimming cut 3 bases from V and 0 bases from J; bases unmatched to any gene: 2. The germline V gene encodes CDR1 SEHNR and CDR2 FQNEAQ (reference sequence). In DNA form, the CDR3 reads TGTGCCAGCAGCTTGGGGACAGACTCCTACGAGCAGTACTTC. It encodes CASSLGTDSYEQYF.

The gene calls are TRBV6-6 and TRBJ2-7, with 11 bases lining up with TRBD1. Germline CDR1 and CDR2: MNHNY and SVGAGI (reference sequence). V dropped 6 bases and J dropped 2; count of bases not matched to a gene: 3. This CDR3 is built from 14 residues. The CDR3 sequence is CASRGTGGPYEQYF. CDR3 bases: TGTGCCAGCAGAGGGACAGGGGGGCCCTACGAGCAGTACTTC.

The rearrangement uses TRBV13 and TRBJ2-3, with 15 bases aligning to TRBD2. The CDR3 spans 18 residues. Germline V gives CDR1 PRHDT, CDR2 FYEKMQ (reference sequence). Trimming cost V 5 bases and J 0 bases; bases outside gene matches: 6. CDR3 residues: CASSTGLAGGPSTDTQYF. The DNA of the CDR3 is TGTGCCAGCAGCACGGGACTAGCGGGGGGTCCTAGCACAGATACGCAGTATTTT.

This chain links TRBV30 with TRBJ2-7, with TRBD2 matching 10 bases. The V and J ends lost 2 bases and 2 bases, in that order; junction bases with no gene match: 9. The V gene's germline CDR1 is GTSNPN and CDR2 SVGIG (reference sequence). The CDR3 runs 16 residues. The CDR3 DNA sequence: TGTGCCTGGAGTACCCGGACTAGCGGTATCCCCTACGAGCAGTACTTC. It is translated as CAWSTRTSGIPYEQYF.

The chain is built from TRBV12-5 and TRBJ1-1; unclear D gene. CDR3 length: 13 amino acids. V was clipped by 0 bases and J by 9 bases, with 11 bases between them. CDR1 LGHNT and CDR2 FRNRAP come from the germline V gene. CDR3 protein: CASGLVVRAKAFF. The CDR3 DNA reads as TGTGCTAGTGGTTTGGTCGTGAGGGCTAAAGCTTTCTTT. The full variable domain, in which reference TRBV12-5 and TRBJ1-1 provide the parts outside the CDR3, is DARVTQTPRHKVTEMGQEVTMRCQPILGHNTVFWYRQTMMQGLELLAYFRNRAPLDDSGMPKDRFSAEMPDATLATLKIQPSEPRDSAVYFCASGLVVRAKAFFGQGTRLTVV.

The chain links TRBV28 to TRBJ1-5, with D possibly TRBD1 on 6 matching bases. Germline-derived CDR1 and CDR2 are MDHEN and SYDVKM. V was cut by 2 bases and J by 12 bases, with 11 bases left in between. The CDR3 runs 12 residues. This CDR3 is CASSLQGMRQHF. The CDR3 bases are TGTGCCAGCAGTTTACAGGGGATGCGCCAGCATTTT.

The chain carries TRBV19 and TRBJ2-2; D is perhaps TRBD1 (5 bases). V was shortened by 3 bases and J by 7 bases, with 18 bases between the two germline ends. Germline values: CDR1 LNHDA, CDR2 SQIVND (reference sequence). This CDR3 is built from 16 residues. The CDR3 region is CASSIGASLVSGELFF. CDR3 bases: TGTGCCAGTAGTATTGGGGCCTCCCTTGTGAGCGGGGAGCTGTTTTTT.

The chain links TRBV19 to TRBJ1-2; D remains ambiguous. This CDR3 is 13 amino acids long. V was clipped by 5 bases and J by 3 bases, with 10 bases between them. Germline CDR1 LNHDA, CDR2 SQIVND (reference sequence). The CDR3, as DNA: TGTGCCAGTAGTCTCATTGGGCACTATGGCTACACCTTC. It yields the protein CASSLIGHYGYTF.

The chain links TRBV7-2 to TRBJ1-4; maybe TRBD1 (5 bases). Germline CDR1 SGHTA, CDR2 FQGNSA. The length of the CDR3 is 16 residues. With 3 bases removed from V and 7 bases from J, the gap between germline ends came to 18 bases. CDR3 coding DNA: TGTGCCAGCAGCTTTGGAGGGGCAGGGTTCGGTGAAAAACTGTTTTTT. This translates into CASSFGGAGFGEKLFF. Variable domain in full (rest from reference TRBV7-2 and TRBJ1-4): GAGVSQSPSNKVTEKGKDVELRCDPISGHTALYWYRQSLGQGLEFLIYFQGNSAPDKSGLPSDRFSAERTGGSVSTLTIQRTQQEDSAVYLCASSFGGAGFGEKLFFGSGTQLSVL.

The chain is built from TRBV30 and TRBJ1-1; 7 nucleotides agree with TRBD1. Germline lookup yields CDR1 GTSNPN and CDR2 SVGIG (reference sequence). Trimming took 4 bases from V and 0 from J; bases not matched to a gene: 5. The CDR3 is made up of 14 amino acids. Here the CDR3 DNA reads TGTGCCTGGACCGTGGGACAGTTGAACACTGAAGCTTTCTTT. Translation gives CAWTVGQLNTEAFF.

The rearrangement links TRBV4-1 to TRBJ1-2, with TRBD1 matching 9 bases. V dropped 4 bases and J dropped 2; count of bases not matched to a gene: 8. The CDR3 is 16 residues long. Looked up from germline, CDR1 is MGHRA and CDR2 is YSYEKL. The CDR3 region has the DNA TGCGCCAGCAGCCTCGGGACAGGGACCTCCAACTATGGCTACACCTTC. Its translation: CASSLGTGTSNYGYTF.

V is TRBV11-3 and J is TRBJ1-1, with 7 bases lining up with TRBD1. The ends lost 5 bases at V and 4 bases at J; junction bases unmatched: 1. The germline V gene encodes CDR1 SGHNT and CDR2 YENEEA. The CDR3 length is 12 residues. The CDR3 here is CASSPGGTEAFF. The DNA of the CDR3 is TGTGCCAGCAGCCCAGGGGGCACTGAAGCTTTCTTT.

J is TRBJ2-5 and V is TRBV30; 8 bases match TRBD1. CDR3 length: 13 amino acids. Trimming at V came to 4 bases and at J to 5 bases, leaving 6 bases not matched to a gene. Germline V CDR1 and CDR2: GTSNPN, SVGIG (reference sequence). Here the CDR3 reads CAWKQGAGETQYF. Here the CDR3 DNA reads TGTGCCTGGAAGCAGGGGGCCGGGGAGACCCAGTACTTC.

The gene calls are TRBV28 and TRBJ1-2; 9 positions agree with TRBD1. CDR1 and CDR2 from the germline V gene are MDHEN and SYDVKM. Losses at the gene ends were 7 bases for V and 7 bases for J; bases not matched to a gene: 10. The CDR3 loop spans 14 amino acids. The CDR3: CASTVKGTGSGYTF. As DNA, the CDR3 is TGTGCCAGCACCGTAAAGGGGACAGGGTCTGGCTACACCTTC.

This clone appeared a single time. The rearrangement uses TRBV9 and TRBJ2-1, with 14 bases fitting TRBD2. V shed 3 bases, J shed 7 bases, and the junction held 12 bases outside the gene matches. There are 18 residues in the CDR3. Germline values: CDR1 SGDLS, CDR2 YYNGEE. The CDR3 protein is CASSATGGTSGSGNEQFF. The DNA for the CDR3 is TGTGCCAGCAGCGCTACTGGGGGGACTAGCGGGAGCGGGAATGAGCAGTTCTTC.

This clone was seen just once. CDR3: CASSLAGGYGQPQHF. In DNA, the CDR3 is TGTGCCAGCAGCTTAGCCGGCGGGTACGGTCAGCCCCAGCATTTT. The chain joins TRBV7-2 to TRBJ1-5; D uncertain. The ends were cut back, 0 bases at V and 6 bases at J, with 12 bases in the middle. Germline CDR1 reads SGHTA; CDR2 reads FQGNSA. The CDR3 runs 15 residues.

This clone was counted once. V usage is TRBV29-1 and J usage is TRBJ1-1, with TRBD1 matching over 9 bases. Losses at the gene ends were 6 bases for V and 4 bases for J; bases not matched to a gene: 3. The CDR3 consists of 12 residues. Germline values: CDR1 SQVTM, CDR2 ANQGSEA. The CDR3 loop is CSVWTGVTEAFF. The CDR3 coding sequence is TGCAGCGTCTGGACAGGGGTCACTGAAGCTTTCTTT.

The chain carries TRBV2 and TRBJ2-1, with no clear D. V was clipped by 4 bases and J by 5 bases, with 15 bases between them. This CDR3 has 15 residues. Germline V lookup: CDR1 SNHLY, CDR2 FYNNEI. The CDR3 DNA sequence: TGTGCCAGCAGTGGCAAGCTGGTTTCGAACAATGAGCAGTTCTTC. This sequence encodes CASSGKLVSNNEQFF.

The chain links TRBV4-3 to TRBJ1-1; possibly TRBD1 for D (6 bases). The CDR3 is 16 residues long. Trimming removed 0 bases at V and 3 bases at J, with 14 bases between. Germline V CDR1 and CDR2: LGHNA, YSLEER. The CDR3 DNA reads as TGCGCCAGCAGCCAAGATAGGGGGGGTTTCCACACTGAAGCTTTCTTT. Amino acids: CASSQDRGGFHTEAFF.

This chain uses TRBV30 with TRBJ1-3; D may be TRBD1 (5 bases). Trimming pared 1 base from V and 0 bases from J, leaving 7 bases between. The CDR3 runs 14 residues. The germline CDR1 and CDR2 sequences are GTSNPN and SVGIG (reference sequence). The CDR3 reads CAWSGTNSGNTIYF. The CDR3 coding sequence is TGTGCCTGGAGTGGGACAAACTCTGGAAACACCATATATTTT.